These 4 T cell receptor beta chains came from one sample sequenced in a study of OX40 agonist ivuxolimab in advanced cancers. TCRdb's copy holds only in-frame clones and misses some; the assay was immunoSEQ multiplex PCR. The sample holds 20,000 or so clones, 84% seen once. The material sequenced was CD4+ or CD8+ T cells sorted from blood, taken in a trial of the OX40 agonist ivuxolimab. These receptors were taken from an adult with an advanced solid tumor such as melanoma, head and neck, liver or kidney cancer.

CDR3 residues: CATSRTGGTNYGYTF. DNA of the CDR3: TGTGCCACCAGCAGGACAGGGGGGACTAACTATGGCTACACCTTC. This rearrangement joins TRBV15 to TRBJ1-2, with TRBD1 matching over 9 bases. The CDR3 loop spans 15 amino acids. Losses at the gene ends were 3 bases for V and 0 bases for J; bases not matched to a gene: 2. Per the germline V gene, CDR1 is LNHNV and CDR2 is YYDKDF (reference sequence).

The chain carries TRBV11-1 and TRBJ2-4; maybe TRBD1 (6 bases). CDR1 and CDR2 from the germline V gene are SGHAT and FQDESV (reference sequence). The CDR3 loop spans 15 amino acids. With 6 bases removed from V and 0 bases from J, the gap between germline ends came to 12 bases. The CDR3 loop reads CASRPTGLAKNIQYF. DNA for the CDR3: TGTGCCAGCAGACCAACAGGGCTAGCCAAAAACATTCAGTACTTC.

The chain joins TRBV5-1 to TRBJ1-4, with D perhaps matching TRBD1 (5 bases). Trimming left V 0 bases short and J 0 bases short, with 6 bases between. Germline V CDR1 and CDR2: SGHRS, YFSETQ. The CDR3 has 15 residues. This CDR3 reads CASSLVGATNEKLFF. The CDR3 coding sequence is TGCGCCAGCAGCTTGGTGGGGGCAACTAATGAAAAACTGTTTTTT.

This clone was seen more than once but under ten times. V gene TRBV11-3 combines with J gene TRBJ2-1; possibly TRBD2 for D (5 bases). CDR1 SGHNT and CDR2 YENEEA come from the germline V gene. This CDR3 has 13 residues. Deletions cut 0 bases from V and 13 bases from J, with 13 bases between. CDR3 bases: TGTGCCAGCAGCTTAGATCCCGGGGTGGCACAGTTCTTC. Translation: CASSLDPGVAQFF.